The entry below describes one T cell receptor (beta chain). The sample belongs to a study of blood T cell repertoires in COVID-19. CDR3 length equals 14 residues. CDR1 MNHEY and CDR2 SMNVEV come from the germline V gene (reference sequence). V lost 5 bases to trimming and J lost 3 bases; unmatched junction nucleotides: 2. Sequencing was performed with immunoSEQ multiplex PCR; in TCRdb, only in-frame clones are kept and a portion is missing. This sample carries about 270,000 clones, roughly 86% of them seen once, and the ten largest clones take approximately 10%. V and J are TRBV27 and TRBJ2-3, with 10 bases fitting TRBD1. The TCR originated in a man in his forties with active or convalescent COVID-19. The sample consisted of peripheral blood. CDR3 sequence (DNA): TGTGCCAGCAGTCGGACAGGGGGGACAGATACGCAGTATTTT. Residues: CASSRTGGTDTQYF.